This T cell receptor (beta chain) was captured in a study of T cells in localized non-small cell lung cancer. Study observations and caveats: Sequencing was restricted to one tumor region; therefore, heterogeneity remains possible. Longer overall survival was associated with a higher density of T cells in the blood. Uninvolved neighboring lung showed the greatest T cell clonality, exceeding tumor. In adjacent lung, a median roughly 60 of the top 100 tumor clones were found.

Turning to this clone: Its antigen is as yet unknown.

The CDR3 is made up of 15 amino acids. V was shortened by 5 bases and J by 0 bases, with 16 bases between the two germline ends. The germline gives CDR1 GTSNPN, CDR2 SVGIG (reference sequence). This table comes from immunoSEQ multiplex PCR, and its TCRdb copy is limited to in-frame clones, with some not included. The repertoire includes about 78,000 clones, 70% to 90% of them detected once, and 2.8% sits in the top ten. Sequencing used peripheral blood, obtained before any cancer treatment. The chain carries TRBV30 and TRBJ1-1; no definite D call. The TCR sequence derives from a man between 40 and 69 years old with stage I lung adenocarcinoma. The CDR3 coding sequence is TGTGCCTGGTCTCCCCCCGGCAGCCTGAACACTGAAGCTTTCTTT. This codes for CAWSPPGSLNTEAFF.